The rows below give T cell receptor beta chains drawn from one sample of a study of CD8 T cells in ankylosing spondylitis. A single record per CDR3 protein comes from TCRdb applying MiXCR to the 5' RACE reads. This table has about 800,000 distinct CDR3 sequences, about 11% appearing once. The sequencing input was blood, either unsorted or a sorted T cell fraction (not recorded which). The receptors here all came from a male donor with ankylosing spondylitis. Both conserved end residues are part of each CDR3. Each record gives: V gene, clone size, D gene, CDR3 length, J gene, CDR3 DNA, CDR3 protein. D genes are given only for firm matches. Clone size is not always given. Where it is, it says once, few, many or a class for expanded clones.

TRBV9,NA,NA,18,TRBJ2-2,TGTGCCAGCAGCGTAACCCCTTCCGGGACCCTAGCAGACGGGGAGCTGTTTTTT,CASSVTPSGTLADGELFF
TRBV7-2,NA,NA,14,TRBJ1-5,TGTGCCAGCAGCCCCCGGGGTAGGGCACAGCCCCAGCATTTT,CASSPRGRAQPQHF
TRBV20-1,NA,NA,13,TRBJ2-1,TGCAGTGCTAGACTGGGACTGTACAATGAGCAGTTCTTC,CSARLGLYNEQFF
TRBV7-9,few,NA,14,TRBJ1-2,TGTGCCAGCAGCTTAGAGGACGGTCACTATGGCTACACCTTC,CASSLEDGHYGYTF
TRBV15,NA,NA,12,TRBJ2-1,TGTGCCACCAGCAGAGATCAAATACAGCAGTTCTTC,CATSRDQIQQFF
TRBV5-4,NA,NA,16,TRBJ1-2,TGTGCCAGCAGAGCCGGGGGGACATCCTATTCCTATGGCTACACCTTC,CASRAGGTSYSYGYTF
TRBV20-1,few,TRBD1,15,TRBJ1-4,TGCAGTGCTAGAGATCCAGGGGGCGTAGGTGAAAAACTGTTTTTT,CSARDPGGVGEKLFF
TRBV20-1,many,NA,13,TRBJ1-1,TGCAGTGCTGGTAGACAGCCGAACACTGAAGCTTTCTTT,CSAGRQPNTEAFF
TRBV2,few,NA,13,TRBJ1-2,TGTGCCAGCAGTGGAACAGAGACGTACGGCTACACCTTC,CASSGTETYGYTF
TRBV7-9,NA,NA,16,TRBJ2-1,TGTGCCAGCAGCTTAGCCTTTGGTTCCTACTACAATGAGCAGTTCTTC,CASSLAFGSYYNEQFF
TRBV27,few,NA,13,TRBJ1-2,TGTGCCAGCGGGGCAGGGTCTAACTATGGCTACACCTTC,CASGAGSNYGYTF
TRBV4-2,NA,NA,15,TRBJ2-1,TGTGCCAGCAGCCAAGATAGGGGTTATTACAATGAGCAGTTCTTC,CASSQDRGYYNEQFF
TRBV5-1,many,NA,13,TRBJ1-1,TGCGCCAGCAGCCGGGGACGGAGCGTCGAAGCTTTCTTT,CASSRGRSVEAFF
TRBV7-2,few,NA,14,TRBJ1-3,TGTGCCAGCAGCGCCTGGACAGACGGAAACACCATATATTTT,CASSAWTDGNTIYF
TRBV20-1,NA,TRBD1,14,TRBJ1-2,TGCAGTGCTGGAGACAGGGTGAAGGGCTATGGCTACACCTTC,CSAGDRVKGYGYTF
TRBV20-1,many,TRBD1,15,TRBJ2-1,TGCAGTGTCCCCCGACAGGGCAGTTTCCAGAATGAGCAGTTCTTC,CSVPRQGSFQNEQFF
TRBV7-9,NA,NA,15,TRBJ1-3,TGTGCCAGCAGCCGCTCCGGGGGAGGCGGAAACACCATATATTTT,CASSRSGGGGNTIYF
TRBV12-3/TRBV12-4,NA,NA,15,TRBJ2-3,TGTGCCAGCACCGTTGGGTCCCTAAGCACAGATACGCAGTATTTT,CASTVGSLSTDTQYF
TRBV7-8,NA,NA,14,TRBJ2-5,TGTGCCAGCAGGACTAGAGATTTCCAAGAGACCCAGTACTTC,CASRTRDFQETQYF
TRBV12-3/TRBV12-4,many,NA,12,TRBJ2-2,TGTGCCAGCAGTCCAGACGGCGGGGAGCTGTTTTTT,CASSPDGGELFF
TRBV24-1,NA,NA,14,TRBJ1-5,TGTGCCACCAGTAGTAGGCTGAGCAATCAGCCCCAGCATTTT,CATSSRLSNQPQHF
TRBV4-2,few,TRBD2,15,TRBJ2-1,TGTGCCAGCAGCAGTCCAGCGGGAAGATACAATGAGCAGTTCTTC,CASSSPAGRYNEQFF
TRBV12-3/TRBV12-4,few,TRBD2,16,TRBJ2-7,TGTGCCAGCAGCAGAGGGACTAGCGGACTCGCCTACGAGCAGTACTTC,CASSRGTSGLAYEQYF
TRBV12-3/TRBV12-4,NA,NA,11,TRBJ2-5,TGTGCCAGCAGGAATACGGGGACCCAGTACTTC,CASRNTGTQYF
TRBV29-1,NA,NA,12,TRBJ1-2,TGCAGCGTTATTTATCAGCGGGCCGGCTACACCTTC,CSVIYQRAGYTF
TRBV11-3,NA,NA,14,TRBJ2-7,TGTGCCAGCAGCTCGAGGGGCTCTACCTACGAGCAGTACTTC,CASSSRGSTYEQYF
TRBV11-2,NA,NA,13,TRBJ1-2,TGTGCCAACAGCTCGGGCCCTTCCTATGGCTACACCTTC,CANSSGPSYGYTF
TRBV6-5,few,NA,13,TRBJ2-5,TGTGCCAGCAGGTACGGGGTCCGAGAGACCCAGTACTTC,CASRYGVRETQYF
TRBV20-1,NA,NA,13,TRBJ1-4,TGCAGTGCTAGGACAGCGGATATTGAAAAACTGTTTTTT,CSARTADIEKLFF
TRBV6-1,few,TRBD1,15,TRBJ2-4,TGTGCCAGCAGTGACCATGGAGGGGACAGGGGGCCGCAGTACTTC,CASSDHGGDRGPQYF
TRBV7-2,few,NA,15,TRBJ1-1,TGTGCCAGCAGCCCCCGGACAGCTATGAACACTGAAGCTTTCTTT,CASSPRTAMNTEAFF
TRBV6-2/TRBV6-3,NA,TRBD2,18,TRBJ2-7,TGTGCCAGCAGTTACTCGATCTCACTAGCGGGAGGGCCATACGAGCAGTACTTC,CASSYSISLAGGPYEQYF
TRBV7-3,few,NA,15,TRBJ1-1,TGTGCCAGCAGCAGACTCGGGGGGGTGAACACTGAAGCTTTCTTT,CASSRLGGVNTEAFF
TRBV20-1,few,NA,14,TRBJ2-5,TGCAGTGCTAGAGATTTGGGCAGACAAGAGACCCAGTACTTC,CSARDLGRQETQYF
TRBV20-1,NA,NA,14,TRBJ2-3,TGCAGTGCTAGAGCGAGCGGACTCACAGATACGCAGTATTTT,CSARASGLTDTQYF
TRBV7-2,NA,NA,13,TRBJ1-1,TGTGCCAGCAGCTCTTGGCGGAACACTGAAGCTTTCTTT,CASSSWRNTEAFF
TRBV12-3/TRBV12-4,few,NA,15,TRBJ2-2,TGTGCCAGCAGTCCAGGGGTTATGGGAACCGGGGAGCTGTTTTTT,CASSPGVMGTGELFF
TRBV4-1,few,NA,19,TRBJ2-1,TGCGCCAGCAGCCAAGTAAGGGGTGCGGATGGGAACTACTACAATGAGCAGTTCTTC,CASSQVRGADGNYYNEQFF
TRBV7-9,NA,TRBD2,15,TRBJ2-3,TGTGCCAGCCTAGCGGGAGGGTTTGGCACAGATACGCAGTATTTT,CASLAGGFGTDTQYF
TRBV7-2,many,NA,14,TRBJ2-7,TGTGCCAGCAGTCCAGACAGGCTCTCCTACGAGCAGTACTTC,CASSPDRLSYEQYF
TRBV5-1,NA,TRBD1,15,TRBJ2-7,TGCGCCAGCAGCGTCGACAGGGGCCCTACGAACGAGCAGTACTTC,CASSVDRGPTNEQYF
TRBV20-1,few,NA,13,TRBJ1-5,TGCAGTGTACGGACTCGGGTGAATCAGCCCCAGCATTTT,CSVRTRVNQPQHF
TRBV29-1,many,TRBD2,16,TRBJ2-4,TGCAGCGTTGACGGGAGACTAGCGGGAGGATTAGACATTCAGTACTTC,CSVDGRLAGGLDIQYF
TRBV7-9,NA,NA,13,TRBJ1-1,TGTGCCAGCAGCTTCTCCCAGGGAAATGAAGCTTTCTTT,CASSFSQGNEAFF
TRBV28,NA,NA,14,TRBJ1-1,TGTGCCAGCAGTTTGCTTGCCCGGGACCATGAAGCTTTCTTT,CASSLLARDHEAFF
TRBV7-2,few,TRBD1,13,TRBJ2-1,TGTGCCAGCAGCCGCAGGGGGAGCGGAGGGCAGTTCTTC,CASSRRGSGGQFF
TRBV20-1,NA,NA,14,TRBJ1-2,TGCAGTGCATCACGGGCAGCTTCTAACTATGGCTACACCTTC,CSASRAASNYGYTF
TRBV10-3,NA,NA,15,TRBJ2-1,TGTGCCACCTGGCCTAATTTAGGCTCCTACAATGAGCAGTTCTTC,CATWPNLGSYNEQFF
TRBV29-1,NA,NA,13,TRBJ2-7,TGCAGCGTTGAGGGACTCAACTCCTACGAGCAGTACTTC,CSVEGLNSYEQYF